These T cell receptor beta chains were read from a single sample in a study of T cell changes during pregnancy in multiple sclerosis. Sequenced by immunoSEQ multiplex PCR; TCRdb stores in-frame clones only, minus some. The repertoire has roughly 76,000 clones, around nine tenths of them found once; the top ten carry 0.29%. Sequencing was performed on CD4+ T cells from peripheral blood mononuclear cells, taken after pregnancy. The receptors originated from a female donor with multiple sclerosis, enrolled in a pregnancy study. Both conserved end residues are part of each CDR3. A D gene is named only where the DNA matches it firmly. Size is omitted from some rows. Given values are once, few, many or a class for expanded clones.

D,V,J,size,CDR3,DNA
.,TRBV29-1,TRBJ1-1,.,CSVEDLVSSEAFF,TGCAGCGTTGAAGATCTGGTAAGCTCTGAAGCTTTCTTT
TRBD2,TRBV4-2,TRBJ2-5,.,CASSQEPLAGGFGYQETQYF,TGTGCCAGCAGCCAAGAACCCCTAGCGGGGGGGTTTGGGTACCAAGAGACCCAGTACTTC
.,TRBV5-5,TRBJ1-3,once,CASSLDSAGNTIYF,TGTGCCAGCAGCTTGGACAGTGCTGGAAACACCATATATTTT
TRBD2,TRBV5-1,TRBJ2-7,.,CASSLGLGPGYEQYF,TGCGCCAGCAGCTTAGGACTAGGTCCGGGCTACGAGCAGTACTTC
.,TRBV27,TRBJ2-2,.,CASSLFPTAIEGELFF,TGTGCCAGCAGTTTATTTCCGACAGCCATTGAGGGGGAGCTGTTTTTT
.,TRBV7-3,TRBJ2-7,.,CASSSAGRNEQYF,TGTGCCAGCAGCTCTGCGGGACGCAACGAGCAGTACTTC
.,TRBV2,TRBJ2-5,.,CASILQETQYF,TGTGCCAGCATTCTCCAAGAGACCCAGTACTTC
.,TRBV7-3,TRBJ2-5,.,CASSFQGGEETQYF,TGTGCCAGCAGCTTCCAGGGTGGAGAAGAGACCCAGTACTTC
TRBD2,TRBV7-6,TRBJ2-1,.,CASSLAAASGYNEQFF,TGTGCCAGCAGCTTAGCCGCAGCTAGCGGATACAATGAGCAGTTCTTC
.,TRBV19,TRBJ1-1,.,CASYRNTEAFF,TGTGCCAGCTACAGGAACACTGAAGCTTTCTTT
.,TRBV5-1,TRBJ2-7,.,CASSSEYGSSNEQYF,TGCGCCAGCAGCTCGGAATACGGGAGTTCTAACGAGCAGTACTTC
.,TRBV29-1,TRBJ2-7,.,CSVQTGGAGEQYF,TGCAGCGTCCAAACGGGGGGCGCGGGGGAGCAGTACTTC
TRBD2,TRBV5-1,TRBJ2-1,.,CASSLSGWEGNEQFF,TGCGCCAGCAGCTTGTCCGGTTGGGAGGGCAATGAGCAGTTCTTC
.,TRBV5-1,TRBJ2-1,.,CASRITGDRNEQFF,TGCGCCAGCAGGATTACGGGAGATCGCAATGAGCAGTTCTTC
TRBD2,TRBV7-9,TRBJ2-5,.,CASSPTSGGETQYF,TGTGCCAGCAGCCCAACTAGCGGGGGAGAGACCCAGTACTTC
.,TRBV7-9,TRBJ2-2,.,CASSSSDRSNTGELFF,TGTGCCAGCAGCTCGTCCGACAGGTCAAACACCGGGGAGCTGTTTTTT
TRBD1,TRBV10-3,TRBJ1-1,.,CAIRTGEQGTEAFF,TGTGCCATCAGGACAGGGGAACAGGGCACTGAAGCTTTCTTT
.,TRBV7-3,TRBJ1-1,once,CASSSGVGTEAFF,TGTGCCAGCAGTTCCGGGGTGGGAACTGAAGCTTTCTTT
TRBD2,TRBV13,TRBJ2-4,.,CASSSPVERGGVNIQYF,TGTGCCAGCAGCTCTCCCGTAGAGCGGGGGGGTGTAAACATTCAGTACTTC
.,TRBV6-5,TRBJ1-1,few,CASSYSGGTEAFF,TGTGCCAGCAGTTACAGCGGGGGGACTGAAGCTTTCTTT
TRBD2,TRBV30,TRBJ2-1,.,CAWSGPAGGLYNEQFF,TGTGCCTGGAGTGGCCCCGCGGGGGGCCTTTACAATGAGCAGTTCTTC
TRBD1,TRBV7-9,TRBJ2-1,.,CASSLVGTGYYEQFF,TGTGCCAGCAGCTTAGTCGGGACAGGGTACTATGAGCAGTTCTTC
TRBD1,TRBV19,TRBJ2-7,.,CASSNTGGPYEQYF,TGTGCCAGTAGTAATACAGGGGGCCCCTACGAGCAGTACTTC
TRBD2,TRBV18,TRBJ2-3,.,CASSPTSWGADTQYF,TGTGCCAGCTCACCGACTAGCTGGGGGGCAGATACGCAGTATTTT
TRBD1,TRBV7-8,TRBJ2-7,.,CASSSEGQLFYEQYF,TGTGCCAGCAGCTCCGAGGGACAGCTCTTTTACGAGCAGTACTTC
TRBD2,TRBV6-6,TRBJ2-7,.,CASMRSSGSYEQYF,TGTGCCAGCATGCGCTCTAGCGGATCCTACGAGCAGTACTTC
.,TRBV11-3,TRBJ2-6,.,CASSVMQSRQSRANVLTF,TGTGCCAGCAGCGTGATGCAATCTCGACAAAGTCGGGCCAACGTCCTGACTTTC
.,TRBV28,TRBJ2-1,.,CASRHSGGSYNEQFF,TGTGCCAGCAGACACTCCGGGGGCTCCTACAATGAGCAGTTCTTC
.,TRBV27,TRBJ1-1,.,CASSFPGGTEAFF,TGTGCCAGCAGTTTTCCGGGGGGTACTGAAGCTTTCTTT
.,TRBV11-2,TRBJ2-7,.,CADAPLTGRSYEQYF,TGTGCCGACGCCCCCCTAACAGGGCGCTCCTACGAGCAGTACTTC
TRBD2,TRBV5-6,TRBJ2-5,.,CASSVGLGDQETQYF,TGTGCCAGCAGCGTGGGACTAGGGGACCAAGAGACCCAGTACTTC
TRBD1,TRBV6-5,TRBJ1-1,.,CASSYSTGGTEAFF,TGTGCCAGCAGTTACTCGACAGGGGGCACTGAAGCTTTCTTT
TRBD1,TRBV19,TRBJ1-1,.,CASRDRGITEAFF,TGTGCCAGTCGGGACAGGGGGATAACTGAAGCTTTCTTT
.,TRBV18,TRBJ1-1,.,CASSPRGQSDTEAFF,TGTGCCAGCTCACCCCGCGGACAGTCAGACACTGAAGCTTTCTTT
.,TRBV5-1,TRBJ2-1,.,CASSLIGGDAEQFF,TGCGCCAGCAGCTTGATTGGTGGAGATGCTGAGCAGTTCTTC
TRBD2,TRBV5-1,TRBJ2-2,.,CASSLGLAGVGELFF,TGCGCCAGCAGCTTGGGGTTAGCGGGAGTCGGGGAGCTGTTTTTT
TRBD1,TRBV19,TRBJ1-1,.,CASSRDRVNTEAFF,TGTGCCAGTAGCAGGGACAGGGTGAACACTGAAGCTTTCTTT
TRBD1,TRBV4-2,TRBJ2-7,.,CASSQDARDRGYREQYF,TGTGCCAGCAGCCAAGATGCCCGGGACAGGGGGTATAGGGAGCAGTACTTC
.,TRBV18,TRBJ1-4,.,CASSPPSDREKLFF,TGTGCCAGCTCACCACCCAGCGACAGGGAAAAACTGTTTTTT
TRBD2,TRBV6-1,TRBJ2-7,.,CASRTSSLADEQYF,TGTGCCAGCCGGACTAGCTCCTTAGCAGACGAGCAGTACTTC
.,TRBV27,TRBJ1-1,.,CASSPLRSANLEAFF,TGTGCCAGCAGTCCCCTGAGGAGTGCCAACCTTGAAGCTTTCTTT
.,TRBV27,TRBJ1-1,.,CASRGTTGRNTEAFF,TGTGCCAGCAGGGGGACGACCGGGAGGAACACTGAAGCTTTCTTT
TRBD1,TRBV6-5,TRBJ2-1,.,CASSSTAGTANNEQFF,TGTGCCAGCAGTTCAACCGCCGGGACAGCGAACAATGAGCAGTTCTTC
.,TRBV7-2,TRBJ2-1,many,CASSLASDNEQFF,TGTGCCAGCAGCTTAGCCAGTGACAATGAGCAGTTCTTC
.,TRBV9,TRBJ2-3,.,CASSPYFGQGGPTDTQYF,TGTGCCAGCAGCCCGTATTTCGGGCAGGGGGGACCCACAGATACGCAGTATTTT
TRBD2,TRBV4-1,TRBJ2-6,.,CASSQLGLAGEAAGANVLTF,TGCGCCAGCAGCCAACTGGGACTAGCGGGAGAGGCTGCCGGGGCCAACGTCCTGACTTTC
TRBD2,TRBV6-1,TRBJ2-7,.,CASSGGGRENEQYF,TGTGCCAGCAGCGGCGGCGGGCGGGAGAACGAGCAGTACTTC
TRBD2,TRBV2,TRBJ2-1,.,CASSVTSGSYNEQFF,TGTGCCAGCAGCGTGACTAGCGGCTCCTACAATGAGCAGTTCTTC
.,TRBV4-2,TRBJ2-1,.,CASSSEAQRAYPYNEQFF,TGTGCCAGCAGCTCTGAGGCCCAGCGGGCCTACCCCTACAATGAGCAGTTCTTC
TRBD1,TRBV5-1,TRBJ1-2,.,CASREGTGSYGYTF,TGCGCCAGCAGGGAAGGGACAGGCTCTTATGGCTACACCTTC
TRBD1,TRBV5-6,TRBJ1-1,once,CASPKRGQGLNTEAFF,TGTGCCAGCCCCAAACGAGGACAGGGCTTGAACACTGAAGCTTTCTTT
.,TRBV28,TRBJ1-5,.,CASSSQGRGNQPQHF,TGTGCCAGCAGTTCCCAGGGGAGGGGCAATCAGCCCCAGCATTTT
TRBD2,TRBV5-1,TRBJ2-1,once,CASSFSGSRNEQFF,TGCGCCAGCAGCTTTAGCGGGAGTCGTAATGAGCAGTTCTTC